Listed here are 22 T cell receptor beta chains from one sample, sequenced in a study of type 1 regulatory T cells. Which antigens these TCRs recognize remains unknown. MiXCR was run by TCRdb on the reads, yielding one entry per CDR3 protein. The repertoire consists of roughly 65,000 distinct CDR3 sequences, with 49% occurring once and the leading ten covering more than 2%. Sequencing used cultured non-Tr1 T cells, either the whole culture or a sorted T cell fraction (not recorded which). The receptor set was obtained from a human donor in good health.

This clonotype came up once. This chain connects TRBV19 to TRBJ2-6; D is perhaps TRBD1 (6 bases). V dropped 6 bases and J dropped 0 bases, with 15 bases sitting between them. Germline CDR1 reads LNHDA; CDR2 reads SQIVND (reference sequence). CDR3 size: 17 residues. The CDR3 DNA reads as TGTGCCAGTAGAGAATGGGGGCAAAGCTCTGGGGCCAACGTCCTGACTTTC. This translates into CASREWGQSSGANVLTF. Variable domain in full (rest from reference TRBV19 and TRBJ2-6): DGGITQSPKYLFRKEGQNVTLSCEQNLNHDAMYWYRQDPGQGLRLIYYSQIVNDFQKGDIAEGYSVSREKKESFPLTVTSAQKNPTAFYLCASREWGQSSGANVLTFGAGSRLTVL.

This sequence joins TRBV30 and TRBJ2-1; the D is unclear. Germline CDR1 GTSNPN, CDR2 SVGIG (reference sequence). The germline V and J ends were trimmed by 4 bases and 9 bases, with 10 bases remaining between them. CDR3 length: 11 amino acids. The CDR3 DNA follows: TGTGCCTGGACTATTAGCCGTGAGCAGTTCTTC. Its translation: CAWTISREQFF.

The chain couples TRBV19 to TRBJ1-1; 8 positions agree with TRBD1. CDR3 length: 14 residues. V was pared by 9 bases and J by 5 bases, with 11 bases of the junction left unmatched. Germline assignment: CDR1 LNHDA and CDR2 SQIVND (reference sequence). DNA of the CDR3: TGTGCCAGCGGAACCGGGACAGGAGCAACTGAAGCTTTCTTT. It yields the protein CASGTGTGATEAFF.

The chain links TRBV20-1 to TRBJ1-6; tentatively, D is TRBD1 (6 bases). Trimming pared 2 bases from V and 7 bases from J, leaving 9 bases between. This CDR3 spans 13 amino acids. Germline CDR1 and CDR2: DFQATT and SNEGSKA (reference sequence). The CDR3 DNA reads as TGCAGTGCTAGACGGGACAACAATTCACCCCTCCACTTT. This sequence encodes CSARRDNNSPLHF.

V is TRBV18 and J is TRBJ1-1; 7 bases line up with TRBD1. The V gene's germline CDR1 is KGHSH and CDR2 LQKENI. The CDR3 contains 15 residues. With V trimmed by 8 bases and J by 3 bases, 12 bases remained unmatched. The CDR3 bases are TGTGCCAGCCCAGCGAGACAGGGCCGAGACACTGAAGCTTTCTTT. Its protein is CASPARQGRDTEAFF.

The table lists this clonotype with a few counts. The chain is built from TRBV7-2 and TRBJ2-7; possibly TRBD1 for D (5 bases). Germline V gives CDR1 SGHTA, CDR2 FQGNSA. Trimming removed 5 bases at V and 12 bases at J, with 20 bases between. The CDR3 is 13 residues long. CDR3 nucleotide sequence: TGTGCCAGCAGCCCACTACAAAGGGCAGGGCTGTACTTC. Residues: CASSPLQRAGLYF.

As DNA, the CDR3 is TGTGCCAGCAGTGAGTCGACAGGGCTTAATGAAAAACTGTTTTTT. It codes for CASSESTGLNEKLFF. The chain recombines TRBV2 with TRBJ1-4; 7 bases agree with TRBD1. V gave up 3 bases and J gave up 4 bases; unmatched junction bases: 5. The germline V gene has CDR1 SNHLY and CDR2 FYNNEI. The CDR3 is 15 amino acids.

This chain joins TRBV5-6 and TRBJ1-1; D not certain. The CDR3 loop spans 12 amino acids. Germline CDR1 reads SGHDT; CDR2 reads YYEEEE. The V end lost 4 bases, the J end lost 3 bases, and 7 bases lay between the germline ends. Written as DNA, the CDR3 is TGTGCCAGCAGCCGGGAGGACACTGAAGCTTTCTTT. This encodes CASSREDTEAFF.

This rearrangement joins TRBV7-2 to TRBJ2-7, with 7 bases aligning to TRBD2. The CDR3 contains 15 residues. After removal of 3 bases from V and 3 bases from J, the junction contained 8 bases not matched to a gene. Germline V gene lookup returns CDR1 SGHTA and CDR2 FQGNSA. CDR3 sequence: CASSFDSGPGYEQYF. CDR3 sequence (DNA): TGTGCCAGCAGCTTTGATAGCGGGCCCGGCTACGAGCAGTACTTC. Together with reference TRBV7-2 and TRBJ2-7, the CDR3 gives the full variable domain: GAGVSQSPSNKVTEKGKDVELRCDPISGHTALYWYRQSLGQGLEFLIYFQGNSAPDKSGLPSDRFSAERTGGSVSTLTIQRTQQEDSAVYLCASSFDSGPGYEQYFGPGTRLTVT.

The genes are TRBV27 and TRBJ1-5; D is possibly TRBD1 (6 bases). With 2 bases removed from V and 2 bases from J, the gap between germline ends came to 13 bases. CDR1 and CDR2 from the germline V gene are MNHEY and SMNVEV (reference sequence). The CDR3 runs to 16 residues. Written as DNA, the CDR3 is TGTGCCAGCAGTTTAATTTCTGGGGGCCGCAATCAGCCCCAGCATTTT. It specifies CASSLISGGRNQPQHF.

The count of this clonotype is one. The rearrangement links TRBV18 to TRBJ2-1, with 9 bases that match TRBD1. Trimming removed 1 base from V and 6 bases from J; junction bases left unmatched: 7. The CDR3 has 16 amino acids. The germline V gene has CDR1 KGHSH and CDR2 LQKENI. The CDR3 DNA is TGTGCCAGCTCACCACGTCCCGGGACAGGGTTCAATGAGCAGTTCTTC. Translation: CASSPRPGTGFNEQFF.

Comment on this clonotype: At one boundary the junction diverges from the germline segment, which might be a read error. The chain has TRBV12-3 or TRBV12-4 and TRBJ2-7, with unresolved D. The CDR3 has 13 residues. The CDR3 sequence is CANSLPYSYEQYF. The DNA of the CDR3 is TGTGCCAACAGTTTACCTTACAGCTACGAGCAGTACTTC.

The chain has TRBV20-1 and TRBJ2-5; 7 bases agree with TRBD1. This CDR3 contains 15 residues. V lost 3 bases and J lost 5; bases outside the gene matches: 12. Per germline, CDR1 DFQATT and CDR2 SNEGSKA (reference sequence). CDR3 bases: TGCAGTGCTAGCGCCTCCAGGGGGTTTGTGGAGACCCAGTACTTC. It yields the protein CSASASRGFVETQYF.

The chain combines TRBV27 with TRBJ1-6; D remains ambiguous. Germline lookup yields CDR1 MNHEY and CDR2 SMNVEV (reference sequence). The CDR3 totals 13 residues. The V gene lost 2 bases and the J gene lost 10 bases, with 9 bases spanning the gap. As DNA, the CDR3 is TGTGCCAGCAGTTTAAATTTGCAGTCACCCCTCCACTTT. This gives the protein CASSLNLQSPLHF.

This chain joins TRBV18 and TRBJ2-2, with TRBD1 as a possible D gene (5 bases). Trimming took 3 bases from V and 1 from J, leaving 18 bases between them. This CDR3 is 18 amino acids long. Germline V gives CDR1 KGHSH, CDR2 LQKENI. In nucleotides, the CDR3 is TGTGCCAGCTCACCTACCAAGGGGCAGGGCGAGAACACCGGGGAGCTGTTTTTT. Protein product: CASSPTKGQGENTGELFF.

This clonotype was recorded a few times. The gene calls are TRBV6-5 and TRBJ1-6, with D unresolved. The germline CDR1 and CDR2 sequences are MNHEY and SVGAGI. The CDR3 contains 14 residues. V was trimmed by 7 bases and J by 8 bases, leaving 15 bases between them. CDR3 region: CASKRTESYSPLHF. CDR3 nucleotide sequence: TGTGCCAGCAAACGGACGGAAAGTTATTCACCCCTCCACTTT.

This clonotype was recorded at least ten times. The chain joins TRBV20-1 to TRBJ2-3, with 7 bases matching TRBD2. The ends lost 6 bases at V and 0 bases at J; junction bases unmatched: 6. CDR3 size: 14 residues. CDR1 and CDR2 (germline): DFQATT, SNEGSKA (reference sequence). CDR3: CSAGRLTSTDTQYF. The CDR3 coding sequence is TGCAGTGCCGGGAGGCTTACCAGCACAGATACGCAGTATTTT.

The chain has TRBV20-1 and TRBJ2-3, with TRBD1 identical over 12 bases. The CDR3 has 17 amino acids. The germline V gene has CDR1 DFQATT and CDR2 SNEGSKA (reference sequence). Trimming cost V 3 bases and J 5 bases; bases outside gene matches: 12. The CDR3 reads CSASHPRDRGRGDTQYF. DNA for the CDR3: TGCAGTGCTAGCCACCCCCGGGACAGGGGGCGCGGAGATACGCAGTATTTT.

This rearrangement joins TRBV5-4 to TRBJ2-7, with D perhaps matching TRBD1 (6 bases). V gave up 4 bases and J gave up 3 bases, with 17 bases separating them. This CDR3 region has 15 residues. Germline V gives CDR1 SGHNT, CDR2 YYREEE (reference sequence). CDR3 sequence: CASSPDPGADYEQYF. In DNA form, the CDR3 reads TGTGCCAGCAGCCCTGACCCAGGGGCGGACTACGAGCAGTACTTC.

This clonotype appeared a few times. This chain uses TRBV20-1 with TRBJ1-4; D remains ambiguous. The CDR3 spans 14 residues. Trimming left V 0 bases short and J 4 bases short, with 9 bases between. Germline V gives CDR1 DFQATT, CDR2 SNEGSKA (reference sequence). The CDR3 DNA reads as TGCAGTGCTAGAGAGGGTCCGATTAATGAAAAACTGTTTTTT. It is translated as CSAREGPINEKLFF.

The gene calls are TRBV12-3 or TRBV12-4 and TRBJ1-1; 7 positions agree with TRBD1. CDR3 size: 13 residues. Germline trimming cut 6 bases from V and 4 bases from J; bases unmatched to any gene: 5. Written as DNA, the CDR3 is TGTGCCAGCAGCCAGGGGGGGAGCACTGAAGCTTTCTTT. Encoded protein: CASSQGGSTEAFF.

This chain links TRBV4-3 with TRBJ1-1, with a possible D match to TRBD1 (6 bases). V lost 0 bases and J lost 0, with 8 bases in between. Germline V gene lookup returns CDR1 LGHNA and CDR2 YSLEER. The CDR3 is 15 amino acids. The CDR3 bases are TGCGCCAGCAGCCAAGAGGAGGGGGTGAACACTGAAGCTTTCTTT. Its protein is CASSQEEGVNTEAFF.